Listed below are T cell receptor beta chains from one sample, sequenced in a study of molecular identifiers for immune sequencing clone quantification. TCRdb used MiXCR to reprocess the PCR reads, holding one entry per CDR3 protein. The sample shows more than 9,000 distinct CDR3 sequences, roughly a fifth of them seen only once. The specimen was naive CD8+ T cells from blood, with Jurkat cell RNA spiked in. These receptors all stem from a human donor in good health. Some libraries in this study had Jurkat cell RNA spiked in. The CDR3 runs from the conserved cysteine through the conserved F or W. A D gene is named only where the DNA matches it firmly. A row's size may be missing; if present it is once, few, many or a size class.

d_gene: TRBD1; j_gene: TRBJ2-6; abundance: medium-sized; v_gene: TRBV12-3/TRBV12-4; CDR3aa: CASRQGVLSGANVLTF; CDR3nt: TGTGCCAGCAGACAGGGGGTATTATCTGGGGCCAACGTCCTGACTTTC
d_gene: TRBD2; j_gene: TRBJ2-1; abundance: medium-sized; v_gene: TRBV4-3; CDR3aa: CASSQDWRGAGNEQFF; CDR3nt: TGCGCCAGCAGCCAAGACTGGCGGGGGGCGGGGAATGAGCAGTTCTTC
d_gene: .; j_gene: TRBJ2-7; abundance: many; v_gene: TRBV7-9; CDR3aa: CASSPQGTYYEQYF; CDR3nt: TGTGCCAGCAGCCCACAGGGGACTTACTACGAGCAGTACTTC
d_gene: .; j_gene: TRBJ1-5; abundance: medium-sized; v_gene: TRBV6-2/TRBV6-3; CDR3aa: CASSTGYSNQPQHF; CDR3nt: TGTGCCAGCAGCACCGGATATAGCAATCAGCCCCAGCATTTT
d_gene: TRBD1; j_gene: TRBJ2-1; abundance: .; v_gene: TRBV27; CDR3aa: CASSLRGRSEQFF; CDR3nt: TGTGCCAGCAGCTTAAGGGGGCGGAGTGAGCAGTTCTTC
d_gene: TRBD1; j_gene: TRBJ2-2; abundance: many; v_gene: TRBV5-1; CDR3aa: CASSSATGGYGTGELFF; CDR3nt: TGCGCCAGCAGCTCGGCGACAGGGGGCTATGGGACCGGGGAGCTGTTTTTT
d_gene: .; j_gene: TRBJ2-2; abundance: many; v_gene: TRBV12-3/TRBV12-4; CDR3aa: CASSLTSAAGELFF; CDR3nt: TGTGCCAGCAGTTTAACGTCCGCAGCCGGGGAGCTGTTTTTT
d_gene: TRBD2; j_gene: TRBJ2-3; abundance: medium-sized; v_gene: TRBV20-1; CDR3aa: CSKREGAPTMSPSTDTQYF; CDR3nt: TGCAGTAAGCGGGAGGGGGCGCCGACTATGTCGCCTAGCACAGATACGCAGTATTTT
d_gene: .; j_gene: TRBJ1-1; abundance: medium-sized; v_gene: TRBV5-1; CDR3aa: CASSLSRFGGAEAFF; CDR3nt: TGCGCCAGCAGCTTGTCTCGTTTCGGTGGCGCTGAAGCTTTCTTT
d_gene: .; j_gene: TRBJ2-3; abundance: once; v_gene: TRBV5-3; CDR3aa: CASQAGPGPGEDTQSF; CDR3nt: TGTGCCAGTCAGGCGGGGCCCGGACCGGGTGAAGATACGCAGTCTTTT
d_gene: .; j_gene: TRBJ1-2; abundance: many; v_gene: TRBV6-5; CDR3aa: CASSYFQGGRDYGYTF; CDR3nt: TGTGCCAGCAGTTATTTTCAAGGAGGGAGGGACTATGGCTACACCTTC
d_gene: TRBD2; j_gene: TRBJ2-3; abundance: medium-sized; v_gene: TRBV4-1; CDR3aa: CASSQDLAGGPNTQYF; CDR3nt: TGCGCCAGCAGCCAAGATCTAGCGGGGGGGCCGAATACGCAGTATTTT
d_gene: .; j_gene: TRBJ2-7; abundance: medium-sized; v_gene: TRBV6-2/TRBV6-3; CDR3aa: CASTLWDRQGLDEQYF; CDR3nt: TGTGCCAGCACTCTTTGGGATCGGCAGGGTCTGGACGAGCAGTACTTC
d_gene: TRBD1; j_gene: TRBJ2-7; abundance: .; v_gene: TRBV6-5; CDR3aa: CASSYGQGGEQYF; CDR3nt: TGTGCCAGCAGTTACGGACAGGGCGGCGAGCAGTACTTC
d_gene: TRBD1; j_gene: TRBJ2-7; abundance: few; v_gene: TRBV19; CDR3aa: CASSFPGQFYEQYF; CDR3nt: TGTGCCAGTAGTTTCCCGGGACAGTTCTACGAGCAGTACTTC
d_gene: .; j_gene: TRBJ2-5; abundance: many; v_gene: TRBV14; CDR3aa: CASSQVDLAPPYQETQYF; CDR3nt: TGTGCCAGCAGCCAAGTTGACTTAGCCCCACCGTACCAAGAGACCCAGTACTTC
d_gene: .; j_gene: TRBJ2-3; abundance: many; v_gene: TRBV19; CDR3aa: CASSPYSGLPADTQYF; CDR3nt: TGTGCCAGTAGCCCATACTCGGGACTCCCGGCAGATACGCAGTATTTT
d_gene: TRBD2; j_gene: TRBJ2-5; abundance: many; v_gene: TRBV12-5; CDR3aa: CASGSKGAGAIQETQYF; CDR3nt: TGTGCTAGTGGCTCGAAAGGAGCGGGGGCGATTCAAGAGACCCAGTACTTC
d_gene: .; j_gene: TRBJ1-1; abundance: medium-sized; v_gene: TRBV4-2; CDR3aa: CASRPGPDLSEAFF; CDR3nt: TGTGCCAGCAGACCCGGGCCGGACCTTTCGGAAGCTTTCTTT
d_gene: TRBD1; j_gene: TRBJ1-4; abundance: .; v_gene: TRBV5-3; CDR3aa: CASSQPGTGDEKLFF; CDR3nt: TGTGCCAGCAGTCAACCCGGGACAGGGGATGAAAAACTGTTTTTT
d_gene: TRBD2; j_gene: TRBJ2-7; abundance: once; v_gene: TRBV5-1; CDR3aa: CASSVTSGTTYEQHF; CDR3nt: TGCGCCAGCAGCGTCACTAGCGGGACCACCTACGAGCAGCACTTC
d_gene: .; j_gene: TRBJ2-3; abundance: many; v_gene: TRBV7-9; CDR3aa: CASSSSTSTDTQYF; CDR3nt: TGTGCCAGCAGCTCCTCGACAAGCACAGATACGCAGTATTTT
d_gene: .; j_gene: TRBJ2-7; abundance: medium-sized; v_gene: TRBV6-5; CDR3aa: CASSWGYGGEQYF; CDR3nt: TGTGCCAGCAGTTGGGGGTACGGTGGCGAGCAGTACTTC
d_gene: .; j_gene: TRBJ2-7; abundance: few; v_gene: TRBV6-6; CDR3aa: CASSYGYEQHF; CDR3nt: TGTGCCAGCAGTTACGGATACGAGCAGCACTTC
d_gene: TRBD1; j_gene: TRBJ2-2; abundance: many; v_gene: TRBV6-2/TRBV6-3; CDR3aa: CASSNTGVWNTGELFF; CDR3nt: TGTGCCAGCAGTAACACAGGGGTTTGGAACACCGGGGAGCTGTTTTTT
d_gene: .; j_gene: TRBJ2-3; abundance: many; v_gene: TRBV27; CDR3aa: CASRDRRTTDTQYF; CDR3nt: TGTGCCAGCAGGGACAGAAGAACCACAGATACGCAGTATTTT
d_gene: .; j_gene: TRBJ2-3; abundance: medium-sized; v_gene: TRBV10-3; CDR3aa: CAINVGFNTDTQYF; CDR3nt: TGTGCCATCAACGTGGGCTTCAACACAGATACGCAGTATTTT
d_gene: TRBD2; j_gene: TRBJ2-6; abundance: few; v_gene: TRBV7-6; CDR3aa: CASSLKLAGDSSGANVLTF; CDR3nt: TGTGCCAGCAGCTTAAAGTTAGCGGGGGACTCCTCTGGGGCCAACGTCCTGACTTTC
d_gene: TRBD2; j_gene: TRBJ2-7; abundance: medium-sized; v_gene: TRBV4-3; CDR3aa: CASSQVGTSSEQYF; CDR3nt: TGCGCCAGCAGCCAGGTCGGGACTAGCAGCGAGCAGTACTTC
d_gene: TRBD1; j_gene: TRBJ1-1; abundance: many; v_gene: TRBV6-2/TRBV6-3; CDR3aa: CASSYLEGAVTEAFF; CDR3nt: TGTGCCAGCAGTTACTTAGAGGGGGCGGTAACTGAAGCTTTCTTT
d_gene: .; j_gene: TRBJ2-7; abundance: medium-sized; v_gene: TRBV4-2; CDR3aa: CASSQDRPGDGYEQYF; CDR3nt: TGTGCCAGCAGCCAAGATAGGCCGGGAGATGGCTACGAGCAGTACTTC
d_gene: .; j_gene: TRBJ2-2; abundance: many; v_gene: TRBV7-9; CDR3aa: CASSFGYTGELFF; CDR3nt: TGTGCCAGCAGCTTCGGGTACACCGGGGAGCTGTTTTTT
d_gene: TRBD1; j_gene: TRBJ2-2; abundance: medium-sized; v_gene: TRBV7-9; CDR3aa: CASNPGGTGELFF; CDR3nt: TGTGCCAGCAATCCAGGGGGCACCGGGGAGCTGTTTTTT
d_gene: .; j_gene: TRBJ1-1; abundance: medium-sized; v_gene: TRBV7-9; CDR3aa: CASSLAASNTEAFF; CDR3nt: TGTGCCAGCAGCTTGGCGGCCTCGAACACTGAAGCTTTCTTT
d_gene: TRBD2; j_gene: TRBJ2-3; abundance: medium-sized; v_gene: TRBV4-3; CDR3aa: CASSQDLTSGIPTSTDTQYF; CDR3nt: TGCGCCAGCAGCCAAGATTTAACTAGCGGGATTCCCACTAGCACAGATACGCAGTATTTT
d_gene: TRBD2; j_gene: TRBJ2-3; abundance: medium-sized; v_gene: TRBV13; CDR3aa: CASSLGGGGPSDTQYF; CDR3nt: TGTGCCAGCAGCTTAGGTGGCGGGGGGCCCTCAGATACGCAGTATTTT
d_gene: .; j_gene: TRBJ1-4; abundance: medium-sized; v_gene: TRBV4-3; CDR3aa: CASSQDSRGYRYEDEKLFF; CDR3nt: TGCGCCAGCAGCCAAGATAGCAGAGGGTATAGGTACGAGGATGAAAAACTGTTTTTT
d_gene: .; j_gene: TRBJ2-7; abundance: many; v_gene: TRBV28; CDR3aa: CASSPRQAPSYEQYF; CDR3nt: TGTGCCAGCAGTCCCCGCCAGGCTCCCTCCTACGAGCAGTACTTC
d_gene: .; j_gene: TRBJ1-2; abundance: many; v_gene: TRBV12-3/TRBV12-4; CDR3aa: CASSDNPAADYGYTF; CDR3nt: TGTGCCAGCTCCGACAACCCCGCAGCTGACTATGGCTACACCTTC
d_gene: .; j_gene: TRBJ2-3; abundance: many; v_gene: TRBV11-2; CDR3aa: CASSPISEIGTDTQYF; CDR3nt: TGTGCCAGCAGCCCGATCTCGGAAATCGGCACAGATACGCAGTATTTT
d_gene: TRBD1; j_gene: TRBJ1-5; abundance: medium-sized; v_gene: TRBV4-2; CDR3aa: CASSQDRGQPQHF; CDR3nt: TGTGCCAGCAGCCAAGACAGGGGGCAGCCCCAGCATTTT
d_gene: .; j_gene: TRBJ1-1; abundance: medium-sized; v_gene: TRBV2; CDR3aa: CASSERRNTEAFF; CDR3nt: TGTGCCAGCAGTGAGCGGAGGAACACTGAAGCTTTCTTT
d_gene: .; j_gene: TRBJ1-1; abundance: many; v_gene: TRBV5-5; CDR3aa: CASNVQTWGLENTEAFF; CDR3nt: TGTGCCAGCAACGTACAGACGTGGGGGTTGGAGAACACTGAAGCTTTCTTT
d_gene: .; j_gene: TRBJ2-2; abundance: medium-sized; v_gene: TRBV20-1; CDR3aa: CSASQRGSLRNTGELFF; CDR3nt: TGCAGTGCTAGCCAGAGGGGCTCCCTGCGGAACACCGGGGAGCTGTTTTTT
d_gene: .; j_gene: TRBJ1-1; abundance: many; v_gene: TRBV19; CDR3aa: CASSIGGTNTEAFF; CDR3nt: TGTGCCAGTAGTATAGGCGGTACGAACACTGAAGCTTTCTTT
d_gene: .; j_gene: TRBJ2-3; abundance: medium-sized; v_gene: TRBV7-9; CDR3aa: CASSPLGSGDTQYF; CDR3nt: TGTGCCAGCAGCCCGTTAGGCTCCGGAGATACGCAGTATTTT
d_gene: .; j_gene: TRBJ2-5; abundance: many; v_gene: TRBV7-9; CDR3aa: CASSELEGGMKETQYF; CDR3nt: TGTGCCAGCAGCGAACTCGAAGGGGGTATGAAGGAGACCCAGTACTTC
d_gene: .; j_gene: TRBJ2-7; abundance: many; v_gene: TRBV7-9; CDR3aa: CASSGTPAPYEQYF; CDR3nt: TGTGCCAGCAGCGGGACTCCCGCCCCCTACGAGCAGTACTTC
d_gene: .; j_gene: TRBJ2-7; abundance: medium-sized; v_gene: TRBV6-6; CDR3aa: CASSYSASAYEQYF; CDR3nt: TGTGCCAGCAGTTACTCGGCCAGTGCCTACGAGCAGTACTTC
d_gene: TRBD1; j_gene: TRBJ1-1; abundance: many; v_gene: TRBV29-1; CDR3aa: CSAGQGDFTEAFF; CDR3nt: TGCAGCGCAGGACAGGGCGACTTCACTGAAGCTTTCTTT
d_gene: .; j_gene: TRBJ2-3; abundance: medium-sized; v_gene: TRBV2; CDR3aa: CASSDRRAAPTDTQYF; CDR3nt: TGTGCCAGCAGCGATAGGAGAGCGGCTCCCACAGATACGCAGTATTTT
d_gene: TRBD1; j_gene: TRBJ2-3; abundance: medium-sized; v_gene: TRBV30; CDR3aa: CACGQGNSDTQYF; CDR3nt: TGTGCCTGCGGACAGGGTAACTCAGATACGCAGTATTTT
d_gene: .; j_gene: TRBJ2-7; abundance: medium-sized; v_gene: TRBV7-2; CDR3aa: CASSPLGGEQYF; CDR3nt: TGTGCCAGCAGCCCGCTCGGGGGCGAGCAGTACTTC
d_gene: TRBD1; j_gene: TRBJ1-1; abundance: medium-sized; v_gene: TRBV13; CDR3aa: CASSQGQFLNTEAFF; CDR3nt: TGTGCCAGCAGCCAGGGACAGTTCCTGAACACTGAAGCTTTCTTT
d_gene: .; j_gene: TRBJ2-7; abundance: medium-sized; v_gene: TRBV7-2; CDR3aa: CASSPSVPGEQYF; CDR3nt: TGTGCCAGCAGCCCGAGTGTCCCAGGCGAGCAGTACTTC